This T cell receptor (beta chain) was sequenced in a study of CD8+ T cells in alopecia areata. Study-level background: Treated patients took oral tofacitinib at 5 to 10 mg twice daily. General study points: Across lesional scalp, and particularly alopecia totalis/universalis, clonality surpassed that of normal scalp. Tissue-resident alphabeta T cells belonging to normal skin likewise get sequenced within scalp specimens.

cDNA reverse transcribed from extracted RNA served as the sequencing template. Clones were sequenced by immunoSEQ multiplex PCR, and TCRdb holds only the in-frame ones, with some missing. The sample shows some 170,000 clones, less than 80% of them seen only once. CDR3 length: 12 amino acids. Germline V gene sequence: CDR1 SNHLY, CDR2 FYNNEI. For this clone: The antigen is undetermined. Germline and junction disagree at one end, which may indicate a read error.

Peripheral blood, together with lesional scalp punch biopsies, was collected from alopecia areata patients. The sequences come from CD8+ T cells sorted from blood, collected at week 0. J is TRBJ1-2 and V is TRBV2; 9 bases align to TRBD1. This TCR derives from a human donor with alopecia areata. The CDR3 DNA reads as TGTGCCAGCCCGGCGGGGACAGGGTTCTGTTTCTTC. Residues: CASPAGTGFCFF.